What follows is one T cell receptor beta chain and its context. Germline-derived CDR1 and CDR2 are MNHEY and SVGAGI. The junction had 4 bases not matched to a gene; V was cut back by 6 bases and J by 2 bases. This CDR3 spans 15 amino acids. The data were taken from a study of OX40 agonist ivuxolimab in advanced cancers. Method: immunoSEQ multiplex PCR; TCRdb's copy keeps in-frame clones and lacks some. In the table there are tens of thousands of clones, approximately 88% of which are singletons. People who had autoimmune disease history or systemic immunosuppression were excluded. Blood specimens came from baseline, cycle 4 day 1, and cycle 7 day 1.

The specimen was CD4+ or CD8+ T cells sorted from blood, collected in a trial of the OX40 agonist ivuxolimab. The sequence came from an adult with an advanced solid tumor such as melanoma, head and neck, liver or kidney cancer. The V gene is TRBV6-5, the J gene TRBJ2-3; 11 bases are shared with TRBD2. The CDR3 loop is CASSPLAGATDTQYF. In DNA, the CDR3 is TGTGCCAGCAGCCCACTAGCGGGAGCCACAGATACGCAGTATTTT.